This T cell receptor (beta chain) originates from a study of regulatory T cells in long-lasting Graves disease. Time point indicated: persistent/refractory GD, antithyroid drugs over 5 years with positive TRAb. Generation of the TCR library employed RNA extracted from PBMCs. This clonotype was observed at least ten times. The germline V and J ends were trimmed by 8 bases and 5 bases, with 13 bases remaining between them. CDR3 length: 12 amino acids. Germline-derived CDR1 and CDR2 are SNHLY and FYNNEI. Building of the TCR beta libraries involved iRepertoire HTBI primers and Arm-PCR of CDR3 regions. TCRdb re-called the multiplex PCR reads with MiXCR, one entry per CDR3 protein. The sample lists roughly 400,000 distinct CDR3 sequences, over 20% occurring once.

The TCR originated in a female donor with Graves disease. The chain uses TRBV2 and TRBJ2-7; D assignment may be TRBD1 or TRBD2 (5 bases each). The input for sequencing was peripheral blood mononuclear cells (PBMCs), taken when the disease was refractory, from a patient treated with antithyroid drugs. As DNA, the CDR3 is TGTGCCAGCGTCCGGGACGAAGACGAGCAGTACTTC. It encodes CASVRDEDEQYF.